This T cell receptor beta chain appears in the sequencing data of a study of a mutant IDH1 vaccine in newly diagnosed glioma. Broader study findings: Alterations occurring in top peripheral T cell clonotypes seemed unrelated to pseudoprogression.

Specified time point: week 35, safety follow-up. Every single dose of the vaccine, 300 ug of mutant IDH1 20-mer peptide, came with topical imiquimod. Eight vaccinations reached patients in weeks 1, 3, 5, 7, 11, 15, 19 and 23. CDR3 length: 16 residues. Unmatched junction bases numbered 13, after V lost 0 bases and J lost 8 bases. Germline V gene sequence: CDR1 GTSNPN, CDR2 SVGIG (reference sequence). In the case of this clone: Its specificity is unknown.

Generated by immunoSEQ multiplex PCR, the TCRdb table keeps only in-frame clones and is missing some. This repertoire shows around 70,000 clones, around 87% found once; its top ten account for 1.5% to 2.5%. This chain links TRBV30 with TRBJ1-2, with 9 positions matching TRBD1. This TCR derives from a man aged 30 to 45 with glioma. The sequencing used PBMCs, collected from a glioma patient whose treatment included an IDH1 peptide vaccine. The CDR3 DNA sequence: TGTGCCTGGAGTGTACCTTTTATCAGGACAGGGGAAGGCTACACCTTC. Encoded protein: CAWSVPFIRTGEGYTF. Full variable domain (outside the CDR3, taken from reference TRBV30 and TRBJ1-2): SQTIHQWPATLVQPVGSPLSLECTVEGTSNPNLYWYRQAAGRGLQLLFYSVGIGQISSEVPQNLSASRPQDRQFILSSKKLLLSDSGFYLCAWSVPFIRTGEGYTFGSGTRLTVV.